The clone carrying this T cell receptor (beta chain) appeared many times. Its antigen remains unidentified. The sample belongs to a study of T-cell reconstitution after alpha-beta-depleted transplantation in children. Overall study findings and caveats: In patients about two months after transplant, alpha-beta T cells reportedly arose from several hundred expanded graft clones. T-cell counts and diversity at one year following transplant were attributed mainly to newly produced T cells. Where some patients showed high TCRbeta diversity at day 60, it came from recipient T cells and thymic progenitors that had survived.

Unique molecular identifiers were built into the TCRbeta library. TCRdb passed the PCR reads through MiXCR, listing each CDR3 protein once. Of nearly 250,000 distinct CDR3 sequences listed, just under 8.5% are singletons. Trimming took off 4 bases at V and 5 bases at J, with 5 bases between the two ends. Germline V gives CDR1 SGHRS, CDR2 YFSETQ. This CDR3 is 11 amino acids long. The TCR originated in a male patient under 18 who had a stem cell transplant for acute lymphoblastic leukemia, so the T cells may come from the graft donor. The specimen comprised PBMCs, mostly from graft donor cells, sampled 180 days after TCRalphabeta/CD19-depleted stem cell transplant. The rearrangement uses TRBV5-1 and TRBJ2-3, with D uncertain. The CDR3 here is CASSGRDTQYF. As DNA, the CDR3 is TGCGCCAGCAGCGGTCGAGATACGCAGTATTTT.